The 7 T cell receptor beta chains presented below share a single source sample, sequenced in a study of CXCR3-negative and CXCR3-positive naive CD8 T cells. UMI-tagged TRB cDNA libraries were built via 5' RACE. TCRdb reprocessed the 5' RACE reads and reports one entry per CDR3 protein, with no DNA. This listing includes over 70,000 distinct CDR3 sequences. Study-wide results and limits: Compared with CXCR3-negative naive cells, CXCR3-positive naive cells showed more hydrophobic TRB CDR3s.

No cognate antigen is known for these TCRs. The sequenced sample was naive CXCR3+ CD8+ T cells from blood. As to subset: CD45RO-CCR7+CD27+CD95- naive CD8+ T cells expressing CXCR3 (TNR3+). The receptors shown here come from a human donor in good health. Some clones in this sample may be carry-over from other donors' samples.

This sequence joins TRBV5-6 and TRBJ2-7; the D call from TCRdb, TRBD2, cannot be confirmed without DNA. The V gene's germline CDR1 is SGHDT and CDR2 YYEEEE. CDR3 length equals 15 residues. Here the CDR3 reads CASSSPPGTAYEQYF.

The rearrangement links TRBV18 to TRBJ2-7; TCRdb outputs TRBD2, but without DNA this stays unchecked. This CDR3 region has 15 residues. CDR1 KGHSH and CDR2 LQKENI come from the germline V gene. The CDR3 loop reads CASSPSSGSSYEQYF.

The chain combines TRBV12-3 or TRBV12-4 with TRBJ2-2; TCRdb picks TRBD1, but there is no DNA to check that call. The CDR3 is made up of 16 amino acids. The CDR3: CASSFPGGFGTGELFF.

J is TRBJ2-7 and V is TRBV28; TCRdb selects TRBD1, and the lack of DNA leaves this call unchecked. The CDR3 is 14 residues long. Germline V gives CDR1 MDHEN, CDR2 SYDVKM. CDR3 protein: CASSPTGGGYEQYF.

This chain connects TRBV28 to TRBJ2-5; the D call from TCRdb, TRBD1, cannot be confirmed without DNA. The germline V gene encodes CDR1 MDHEN and CDR2 SYDVKM. The CDR3 contains 15 residues. The CDR3 is CASSLGDRYRETQYF.

The chain joins TRBV5-8 to TRBJ2-2. Germline V gene sequence: CDR1 SGHTS, CDR2 YDEGEE. The CDR3 is 15 residues long. The CDR3 spells CASSSPILNTGELFF.

The V and J genes are TRBV29-1 and TRBJ1-1. The germline V gene has CDR1 SQVTM and CDR2 ANQGSEA. This CDR3 spans 12 amino acids. CDR3 sequence reads: CSVVDENTEAFF.